This T cell receptor (beta chain) stems from a study of a mutant IDH1 vaccine in newly diagnosed glioma. Study context: Vaccine dosing followed radiotherapy by 4-6 weeks, or accompanied temozolomide cycles. Earlier therapy was either radiotherapy, temozolomide, or both, and most got both. Findings of the study overall: The occurrence of vaccine-induced immune responses was seen in around 94% of patients.

Sequencing used immunoSEQ multiplex PCR; TCRdb keeps in-frame clones, though not all of them. Seen here are around 26,000 clones, around 83% observed once, and the top ten hold about 15%. This clone occurred a few times. Its antigen is not known. Time point described: week 23, last vaccination. Every single dose of the vaccine, 300 ug of mutant IDH1 20-mer peptide, came with topical imiquimod. This CDR3 region has 13 residues. The germline V and J ends were trimmed by 0 bases and 1 base, with 6 bases remaining between them. CDR1 is GTSNPN and CDR2 is SVGIG in the germline V gene (reference sequence). The sequence was obtained from a woman in her 30s with glioma. V usage is TRBV30 and J usage is TRBJ1-1; D remains ambiguous. The sequencing used PBMCs, collected from a glioma patient whose treatment included an IDH1 peptide vaccine. The CDR3 sequence: CAWSVAGNTEAFF. CDR3 DNA: TGTGCCTGGAGTGTAGCTGGGAACACTGAAGCTTTCTTT.